A selection of T cell receptor beta chains follows, all from one sample in a study of cytomegalovirus exposure and HLA in healthy donors. TCRdb keeps only in-frame clones here, not all; method: immunoSEQ multiplex PCR. This table holds about 150,000 clones, about 80% found once. The sequencing sample was made of PBMCs. These TCRs come from a woman aged 45-65 years in good health and CMV-seropositive. Each CDR3 is given with its conserved first and last residue. Each record gives: V gene, clone size, J gene, D gene, CDR3 DNA, CDR3 protein. D genes are given only for firm matches. A clone size is listed for some rows: how often the clone was seen (once, few, many), or a class if it is expanded.

>TRBV7-9|.|TRBJ2-1|TRBD2
TGTGCCAGCAGCAGTCCGGGACTAGCGGGGGGACTACCGTTCTTC
CASSSPGLAGGLPFF
>TRBV13|.|TRBJ2-5|TRBD1
TGTGCCAGCAGCCCGACAGGGAAAGAGACCCAGTACTTC
CASSPTGKETQYF
>TRBV6-1|.|TRBJ1-2|.
TGTGCCAGCAGTGAACAGGATAATGGCTACACCTTC
CASSEQDNGYTF
>TRBV5-1|.|TRBJ1-5|.
TGCGCCAGCAGCTTCGAGGGGGATCAGCCCCAGCATTTT
CASSFEGDQPQHF
>TRBV6-1|.|TRBJ2-2|TRBD2
TGTGCCAGCAGGACTAGCGGGGGAATCCCCGGGGAGCTGTTTTTT
CASRTSGGIPGELFF
>TRBV7-9|.|TRBJ1-1|.
TGTTCCAGCAGCCCCCTAAACGGCGGTGGAACTGAAGCTTTCTTT
CSSSPLNGGGTEAFF
>TRBV11-2|once|TRBJ2-2|TRBD2
TGTGCCAGCAGCCACCATCGGGCTAGCGGGGGGAGAAGCACCGGGGAGCTGTTTTTT
CASSHHRASGGRSTGELFF
>TRBV6-1|.|TRBJ1-6|.
TGTGCCAGCAGTCTTCAGACAGGTCTAAATTCACCCCTCCACTTT
CASSLQTGLNSPLHF
>TRBV15|.|TRBJ2-7|.
TGTGCCACCAGCAACGACCCCGGCCAAGGGAGGTGGGAGCAGTACTTC
CATSNDPGQGRWEQYF
>TRBV18|.|TRBJ2-1|.
TGTGCCAGCTCAACTACTAGCCGAGTGGGTAATGAGCAGTTCTTC
CASSTTSRVGNEQFF
>TRBV28|.|TRBJ2-3|TRBD1
TGTGCCAGCAGTCCCGGGACAGGGCCAGATACGCAGTATTTT
CASSPGTGPDTQYF
>TRBV7-8|.|TRBJ2-1|TRBD2
TGTGCCAGCAGCTTTGCGGGGGGTGAGCAGTTCTTC
CASSFAGGEQFF
>TRBV5-5|.|TRBJ2-7|TRBD1
TGTGCCAGCAGCTTTAGGGACAGGACGCGGGAGCAGTACTTC
CASSFRDRTREQYF
>TRBV7-2|.|TRBJ2-7|.
TGTGCCAGCAGCACACGAAACTACGAGCAGTACTTC
CASSTRNYEQYF
>TRBV10-3|.|TRBJ2-1|.
TGTGCCATCAGTGAGGGTCTAGCGGAGCAGTTCTTC
CAISEGLAEQFF
>TRBV7-8|.|TRBJ1-5|TRBD1
TGTGCCAGCAGCTTGCGGAGGACAGGGCGTCAGCCCCAGCATTTT
CASSLRRTGRQPQHF
>TRBV27|few|TRBJ2-2|.
TGTGCCAGCAGTTCCTCAGGGAATTGGAACACCGGGGAGCTGTTTTTT
CASSSSGNWNTGELFF
>TRBV29-1|.|TRBJ2-1|.
TGCAGCGTTGCGATGGGCCACAATGAGCAGTTCTTC
CSVAMGHNEQFF
>TRBV5-8|once|TRBJ1-5|.
TGTGCCAGCAGCCCTAGACAGGTACCGAGGGATCAGCCCCAGCATTTT
CASSPRQVPRDQPQHF
>TRBV5-5|once|TRBJ2-7|.
TGTGCCAGCAGCTTGTACGGAGCCCTATACGAGCAGTACTTC
CASSLYGALYEQYF
>TRBV4-1|.|TRBJ1-6|.
TGCGCCAGCAGCAATACAGGGAATTCACCCCTCCACTTT
CASSNTGNSPLHF
>TRBV2|.|TRBJ2-1|TRBD2
TGTGCCAGCGCGAGACTAGCGGGCTATGAGCAGTTCTTC
CASARLAGYEQFF
>TRBV19|.|TRBJ2-7|.
TGTGCCAGTAGTTGGGGCAGGACCTACGAGCAGTACTTC
CASSWGRTYEQYF
>TRBV7-9|once|TRBJ1-2|.
TGTGCCAGCAGCATCGTCGGGCAGGGAGGAGGCTACACCTTC
CASSIVGQGGGYTF
>TRBV6-6|once|TRBJ1-5|TRBD1
TGTGCCAGTCGACCGGGACAGCTTAATCAGCCCCAGCATTTT
CASRPGQLNQPQHF
>TRBV5-1|.|TRBJ1-1|.
TGCGCCAGCAGCTTGCAGGGGTGGGCCACTGAAGCTTTCTTT
CASSLQGWATEAFF
>TRBV5-4|.|TRBJ1-1|.
TGTGCCAGCAGCTTGTCCGGGAGTAGGACTGAAGCTTTCTTT
CASSLSGSRTEAFF
>TRBV19|few|TRBJ1-6|.
TGTGCCAGTAGTACGTCCAACGGACAGCGCAATTCACCCCTCCACTTT
CASSTSNGQRNSPLHF
>TRBV4-3|.|TRBJ2-7|.
TGCGCCAGCAGCCAAGATCGGGTCTACGAGCAGTACTTC
CASSQDRVYEQYF
>TRBV5-6|.|TRBJ1-2|.
TGTGCCAGCAGCCCTCCCGACAGGCCCCATGGCTACACCTTC
CASSPPDRPHGYTF
>TRBV2|.|TRBJ1-1|.
TGTGCCAGCAGTGAGTTGCAGGGGCGAAGGACTGAAGCTTTCTTT
CASSELQGRRTEAFF
>TRBV30|.|TRBJ2-7|TRBD1
TGTGCCTGGAGTGGGGACAGGGCGGGCGAGCAGTACTTC
CAWSGDRAGEQYF
>TRBV11-2|.|TRBJ1-1|.
TGTGCCAGCAGCCTAGACAGGTCCCGGTCCGCGGAAGCTTTCTTT
CASSLDRSRSAEAFF
>TRBV19|.|TRBJ2-3|.
TGTGCCAGTATGTTGAGGGGGGGTGGATCAGATACGCAGTATTTT
CASMLRGGGSDTQYF
>TRBV6-1|.|TRBJ2-7|.
TGTGCCAGCAGTGGGGGCTACAGGGACGTCCGCTACGAGCAGTACTTC
CASSGGYRDVRYEQYF
>TRBV7-2|.|TRBJ2-1|TRBD2
TGTGCCAGCAGCTTAGATGCGGGGGGGCCCCGTGAGCAGTTCTTC
CASSLDAGGPREQFF
>TRBV5-6|.|TRBJ2-7|.
TGTGCCAGCAGCTTGGGGCGGGGCGAGCAGTACTTC
CASSLGRGEQYF
>TRBV6-5|.|TRBJ1-4|.
TGTGCCAGCAGTTACGGAGGGATCAGTAATGAAAAACTGTTTTTT
CASSYGGISNEKLFF
>TRBV6-1|.|TRBJ1-4|.
TGTGCCACCACTGAGGCAGGGAGGAATGAAAAACTGTTTTTT
CATTEAGRNEKLFF
>TRBV5-1|.|TRBJ1-3|.
TGCGCCAGCAGCCTGCCCGGGGACATCATATATTTT
CASSLPGDIIYF
>TRBV7-2|.|TRBJ2-7|.
TGTGCCAGCAGCTTAGACGCGGGGTCCGCCGGCTACGAGCAGTACTTC
CASSLDAGSAGYEQYF
>TRBV23-1|.|TRBJ2-7|.
TGCGCCAGCAGTCGCTCGGAACAGCACGAGCAGTACTTC
CASSRSEQHEQYF
>TRBV2|few|TRBJ1-2|.
TGTGCCAGCACTTCAGGGTTATGGAACTATGGCTACACCTTC
CASTSGLWNYGYTF
>TRBV15|.|TRBJ2-1|TRBD2
TGTGCCACCAGCAGAGATGGTGCAAAACTAGCGGGGGCCTATAGCTCCTACAATGAGCAGTTCTTC
CATSRDGAKLAGAYSSYNEQFF
>TRBV6-5|.|TRBJ2-1|TRBD1
TGTGCCAGCAGTTCTCGACAGGGGGCGTACAGCGATGAGCAGTTCTTC
CASSSRQGAYSDEQFF
>TRBV4-1|.|TRBJ2-3|.
TGCGCCAGCAGCCAAGAAAGTAGCACTCAGGATACGCAGTATTTT
CASSQESSTQDTQYF
>TRBV27|.|TRBJ1-1|.
TGTGCCAGCACCTCCGGATCAAGGGAGGCTTTCTTT
CASTSGSREAFF
>TRBV5-5|.|TRBJ2-1|.
TGTGCCAGCAGCGCCATGGCGGACACCTACAATGAGCAGTTCTTC
CASSAMADTYNEQFF
>TRBV7-6|.|TRBJ2-7|TRBD1
TGTGCCAGCAGCTCGTCCGGGACAGGAAGGCTCGAGCAGTACTTC
CASSSSGTGRLEQYF
>TRBV7-9|.|TRBJ2-5|.
TGTGCCAGCAGCTTAGGGACAGGGAGGGAGGAGACCCAGTACTTC
CASSLGTGREETQYF
>TRBV19|.|TRBJ2-7|TRBD1
TGTGCCAGTAGTATCGGGACAGGGATGAACGAGCAGTACTTC
CASSIGTGMNEQYF
>TRBV27|.|TRBJ1-5|.
TGTGCCAGCAGTCCGGTACAGGGATCCACCAATCAGCCCCAGCATTTT
CASSPVQGSTNQPQHF
>TRBV15|.|TRBJ1-1|TRBD1
TGTGCCACCCAGGGGGTGAACACTGAAGCTTTCTTT
CATQGVNTEAFF